The 20 T cell receptor beta chains presented below share a single source sample, sequenced in a study of blood T cell repertoires in COVID-19. Generated by immunoSEQ multiplex PCR, the TCRdb table keeps only in-frame clones and is missing some. The data contain just over 300,000 clones, about nine tenths of them singletons. The sample comprised peripheral blood. Receptors originate from a woman aged 25 to 39 with COVID-19, enrolled during active disease.

The V gene is TRBV5-1, the J gene TRBJ1-2; 12 nucleotides agree with TRBD1. The junction had 6 bases not matched to a gene; V was cut back by 7 bases and J by 8 bases. In germline, CDR1 is SGHRS, CDR2 YFSETQ. This CDR3 contains 13 residues. The CDR3 DNA sequence: TGCGCCAGCCGGGACAGGGGGCCCGGGGGCTACACCTTC. Translation: CASRDRGPGGYTF.

The chain links TRBV6-2 or TRBV6-3 to TRBJ2-5; D gene ambiguous. Trimming stripped 2 bases from V and 5 bases from J, with 18 bases between. Germline assignment: CDR1 MNHEY and CDR2 SVGEGT. This CDR3 region has 16 residues. The chain's CDR3 is CASSYGPVVSRETQYF. The DNA for the CDR3 is TGTGCCAGCAGTTACGGCCCAGTGGTAAGCAGGGAGACCCAGTACTTC.

CDR3 in amino acids: CASSFPGQPQHF. CDR3 sequence (DNA): TGTGCCAGCAGTTTTCCAGGCCAGCCCCAGCATTTT. This chain connects TRBV28 to TRBJ1-5, with unresolved D. From germline, CDR1 is MDHEN and CDR2 SYDVKM. V gave up 3 bases and J gave up 7 bases, with 7 bases separating them. The CDR3 runs 12 residues. The entire variable domain, with the rest obtained from reference TRBV28 and TRBJ1-5, is as follows: DVKVTQSSRYLVKRTGEKVFLECVQDMDHENMFWYRQDPGLGLRLIYFSYDVKMKEKGDIPEGYSVSREKKERFSLILESASTNQTSMYLCASSFPGQPQHFGDGTRLSIL.

The chain uses TRBV5-1 and TRBJ2-4, with 7 nucleotides matching TRBD1. Germline values: CDR1 SGHRS, CDR2 YFSETQ. The CDR3 runs to 15 residues. Trimming removed 4 bases from V and 6 bases from J; junction bases left unmatched: 10. The CDR3 sequence: CASSGSQGQGNIQYF. The DNA of the CDR3 is TGCGCCAGCAGCGGATCACAGGGGCAGGGAAACATTCAGTACTTC.

The rearrangement joins TRBV9 to TRBJ2-2; 9 nucleotides line up with TRBD1. Losses at the gene ends were 3 bases for V and 3 bases for J; bases not matched to a gene: 6. This CDR3 comprises 16 residues. Per the germline V gene, CDR1 is SGDLS and CDR2 is YYNGEE. As DNA, the CDR3 is TGTGCCAGCAGCGCCTCCGGGACAGGGCACACCGGGGAGCTGTTTTTT. It is translated as CASSASGTGHTGELFF.

The chain is built from TRBV5-6 and TRBJ2-1, with TRBD2 identical over 9 bases. The length of the CDR3 is 14 residues. Looked up from germline, CDR1 is SGHDT and CDR2 is YYEEEE. Germline trimming cut 0 bases from V and 7 bases from J; bases unmatched to any gene: 2. The CDR3 bases are TGTGCCAGCAGCTTGGTTAGCGGGAGAAATGAGCAGTTCTTC. This sequence encodes CASSLVSGRNEQFF.

The chain joins TRBV27 to TRBJ2-3; 9 nucleotides align to TRBD2. The CDR3 extends over 18 amino acids. Trimming removed 4 bases from V and 2 bases from J; junction bases left unmatched: 13. Germline loops: CDR1 MNHEY, CDR2 SMNVEV (reference sequence). CDR3 residues: CASSYTRPGGGATDTQYF. CDR3 in DNA: TGTGCCAGCAGTTACACCCGACCTGGCGGGGGGGCCACAGATACGCAGTATTTT.

V usage is TRBV11-2 and J usage is TRBJ2-7, with TRBD1 matching 8 bases. The V gene end was trimmed by 6 bases and the J gene end by 4 bases; junction bases not matched to a gene: 11. The CDR3 is 15 residues long. The germline gives CDR1 SGHAT, CDR2 FQNNGV. The CDR3 DNA sequence: TGTGCCAGCAGTCTCTTTGGCAGGGGGCTTTACGAGCAGTACTTC. Its translation: CASSLFGRGLYEQYF.

This clone was detected only once. This rearrangement joins TRBV4-1 to TRBJ1-2; 8 bases fit TRBD1. With 0 bases clipped from V and 8 bases from J, the junction kept 8 bases outside the gene matches. The CDR3 has 15 residues. CDR1 is MGHRA, CDR2 YSYEKL, per germline. CDR3 residues: CASSQDVARGLGYTF. The CDR3 DNA sequence: TGCGCCAGCAGCCAAGATGTGGCCAGGGGGCTCGGCTACACCTTC.

V and J are TRBV4-1 and TRBJ1-5; 7 bases map to TRBD1. This CDR3 contains 16 residues. Germline CDR1 and CDR2: MGHRA and YSYEKL. The V gene end was trimmed by 4 bases and the J gene end by 4 bases; junction bases not matched to a gene: 10. DNA for the CDR3: TGCGCCAGCAGCCCTTTGAACAGGGGCCGGAATCAGCCCCAGCATTTT. Translated: CASSPLNRGRNQPQHF.

V is TRBV7-3 and J is TRBJ1-6; TRBD1 aligns across 8 bases. From germline, CDR1 is SGHTA and CDR2 FQGTGA. CDR3 size: 17 residues. V lost 3 bases to trimming and J lost 4 bases; unmatched junction nucleotides: 8. CDR3 sequence reads: CASSFHGGQVYNSPLHF. The CDR3 DNA sequence: TGTGCCAGCAGCTTCCACGGGGGACAGGTTTATAATTCACCCCTCCACTTT.

V is TRBV6-2 or TRBV6-3 and J is TRBJ2-5; TRBD1 agrees at 11 bases. J lost 5 bases, V lost 5 bases, and 13 bases had no gene match. The CDR3 totals 17 residues. Germline CDR1 MNHEY, CDR2 SVGEGT. CDR3 in amino acids: CASSQPRGQGARETQYF. In nucleotides, the CDR3 is TGTGCCAGCAGTCAGCCCCGTGGACAGGGGGCACGGGAGACCCAGTACTTC.

V gene TRBV5-1 combines with J gene TRBJ2-5, with 9 bases matching TRBD2. The CDR3 has 15 amino acids. Germline-derived CDR1 and CDR2 are SGHRS and YFSETQ. The J segment lost 3 bases and the V segment lost 2 bases, leaving 5 bases of the junction unmatched. Here the CDR3 DNA reads TGCGCCAGCAGCTTCGGTGCTAGCGGGGAAGAGACCCAGTACTTC. Amino acids: CASSFGASGEETQYF.

The chain employs TRBV19 and TRBJ1-2, with 7 positions matching TRBD1. Germline V lookup: CDR1 LNHDA, CDR2 SQIVND (reference sequence). V shed 3 bases and J 8 bases; nucleotides not matched to a gene: 9. The CDR3 is 14 amino acids. The CDR3 bases are TGTGCCAGTAGTATTCCAGGGGGTCGCTTCGGCTACACCTTC. It encodes CASSIPGGRFGYTF.

J is TRBJ1-1 and V is TRBV7-2, with 8 nucleotides matching TRBD1. Germline CDR1 is SGHTA and CDR2 is FQGNSA. The CDR3 length is 16 residues. Losses at the gene ends were 5 bases for V and 1 base for J; bases not matched to a gene: 9. CDR3 sequence: CASSPGQARKNTEAFF. In DNA form, the CDR3 reads TGTGCCAGCAGCCCGGGACAGGCGAGGAAGAACACTGAAGCTTTCTTT.

The chain links TRBV6-4 to TRBJ2-1, with D tentatively TRBD2 (6 bases). Germline lookup yields CDR1 MRHNA and CDR2 SNTAGT. Trimming shortened V by 2 bases and J by 2 bases, and 13 bases separated the two germline ends. The CDR3 sequence is 16 residues long. The chain's CDR3 is CASSDPPSVTYNEQFF. DNA of the CDR3: TGTGCCAGCAGTGACCCCCCTAGCGTAACCTACAATGAGCAGTTCTTC.

V usage is TRBV11-3 and J usage is TRBJ2-3; 11 positions agree with TRBD2. J lost 6 bases, V lost 4 bases, and 18 bases had no gene match. Germline lookup yields CDR1 SGHNT and CDR2 YENEEA. The CDR3 runs to 19 residues. CDR3 protein: CASSSGYRLAGSRRDTQYF. In DNA form, the CDR3 reads TGTGCCAGCAGCTCTGGGTATCGACTAGCGGGGTCGCGGAGGGATACGCAGTATTTT.

In the case of this clone: Other DNA sequences of this sample code for an identical CDR3. The chain combines TRBV5-1 with TRBJ1-4; D remains unclear. Germline CDR1 reads SGHRS; CDR2 reads YFSETQ. The length of the CDR3 is 13 residues. Between the trimmed V and J ends, which lost 0 bases and 5 bases, there was a span of 5 bases. The CDR3 loop reads CASSLGSNEKLFF. The CDR3 DNA is TGCGCCAGCAGCTTGGGAAGCAATGAAAAACTGTTTTTT.

The sample holds one count of this clone. The chain couples TRBV7-8 to TRBJ1-2; 7 nucleotides agree with TRBD1. CDR1 is SGHVS, CDR2 FQNEAQ, per germline. Trimming at V came to 2 bases and at J to 4 bases, leaving 10 bases not matched to a gene. The CDR3 consists of 16 residues. The CDR3 DNA follows: TGTGCCAGCAGCTTATACGGGACAGTAGAAATCTATGGCTACACCTTC. Protein: CASSLYGTVEIYGYTF. The whole variable domain, filled in from reference TRBV7-8 and TRBJ1-2, reads GAGVSQSPRYKVAKRGQDVALRCDPISGHVSLFWYQQALGQGPEFLTYFQNEAQLDKSGLPSDRFFAERPEGSVSTLKIQRTQQEDSAVYLCASSLYGTVEIYGYTFGSGTRLTVV.

This clone has just one count. The chain recombines TRBV19 with TRBJ1-1, with D unresolved. This CDR3 has 13 residues. V lost 7 bases to trimming and J lost 1 base, with 10 bases between them. The germline gives CDR1 LNHDA, CDR2 SQIVND (reference sequence). DNA of the CDR3: TGTGCCAGTAACGGGTGGCCGAACACTGAAGCTTTCTTT. Its protein product is CASNGWPNTEAFF. The full variable domain, rest sourced from reference TRBV19 and TRBJ1-1, is DGGITQSPKYLFRKEGQNVTLSCEQNLNHDAMYWYRQDPGQGLRLIYYSQIVNDFQKGDIAEGYSVSREKKESFPLTVTSAQKNPTAFYLCASNGWPNTEAFFGQGTRLTVV.